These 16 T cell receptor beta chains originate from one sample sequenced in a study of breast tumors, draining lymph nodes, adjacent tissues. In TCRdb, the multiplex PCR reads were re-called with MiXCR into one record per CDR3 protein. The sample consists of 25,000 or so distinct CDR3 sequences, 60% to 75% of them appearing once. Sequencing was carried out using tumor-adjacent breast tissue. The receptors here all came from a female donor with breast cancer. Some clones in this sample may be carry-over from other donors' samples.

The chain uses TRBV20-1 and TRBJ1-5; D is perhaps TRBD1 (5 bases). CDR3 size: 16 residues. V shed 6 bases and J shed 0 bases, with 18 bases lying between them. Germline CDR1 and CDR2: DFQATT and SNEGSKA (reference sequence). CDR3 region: CSAVKTDRYSNQPQHF. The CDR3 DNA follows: TGCAGTGCCGTTAAAACTGACAGATATAGCAATCAGCCCCAGCATTTT.

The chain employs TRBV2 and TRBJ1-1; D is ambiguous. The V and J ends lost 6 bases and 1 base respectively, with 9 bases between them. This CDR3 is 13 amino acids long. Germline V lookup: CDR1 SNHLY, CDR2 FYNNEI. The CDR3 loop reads CASRPTQNTEAFF. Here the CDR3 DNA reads TGTGCCAGCAGGCCGACACAGAACACTGAAGCTTTCTTT.

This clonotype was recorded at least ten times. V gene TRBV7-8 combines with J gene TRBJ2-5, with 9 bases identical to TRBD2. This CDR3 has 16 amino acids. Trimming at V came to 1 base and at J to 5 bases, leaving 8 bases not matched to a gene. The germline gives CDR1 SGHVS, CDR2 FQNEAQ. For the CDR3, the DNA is TGTGCCAGCAGCTTAGTTCTCGCGGGGGGGTGGGAGACCCAGTACTTC. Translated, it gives CASSLVLAGGWETQYF.

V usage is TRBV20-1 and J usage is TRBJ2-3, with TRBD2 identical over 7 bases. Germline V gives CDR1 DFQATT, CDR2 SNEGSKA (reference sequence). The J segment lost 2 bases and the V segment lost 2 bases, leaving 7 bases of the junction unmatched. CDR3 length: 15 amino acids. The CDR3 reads CSARNPAGYTDTQYF. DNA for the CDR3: TGCAGTGCTAGAAACCCAGCGGGATACACAGATACGCAGTATTTT.

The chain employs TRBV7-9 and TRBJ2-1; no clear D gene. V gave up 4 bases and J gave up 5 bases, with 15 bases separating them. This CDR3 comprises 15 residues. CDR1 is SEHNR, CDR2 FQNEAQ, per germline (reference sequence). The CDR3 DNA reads TGTGCCAGCAGCTCGCTCCGAATGTTCAACAATGAGCAGTTCTTC. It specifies CASSSLRMFNNEQFF.

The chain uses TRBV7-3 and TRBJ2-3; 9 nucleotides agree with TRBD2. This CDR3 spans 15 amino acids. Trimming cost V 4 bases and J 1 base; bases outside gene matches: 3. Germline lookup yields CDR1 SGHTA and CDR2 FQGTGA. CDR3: CASSSRLAGTDTQYF. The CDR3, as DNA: TGTGCCAGCAGCTCTCGACTAGCGGGCACAGATACGCAGTATTTT.

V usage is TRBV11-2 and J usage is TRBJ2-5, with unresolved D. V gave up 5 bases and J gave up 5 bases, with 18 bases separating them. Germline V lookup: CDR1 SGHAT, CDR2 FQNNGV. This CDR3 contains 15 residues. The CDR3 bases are TGTGCCAGCAGCCAAAAGCGAGAGCTAGGGGAGACCCAGTACTTC. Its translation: CASSQKRELGETQYF.

CDR3 loop: CASSSSTGYRDYEQYF. CDR3 coding DNA: TGTGCCAGCAGCTCAAGCACAGGTTACAGGGACTACGAGCAGTACTTC. This rearrangement joins TRBV5-8 to TRBJ2-7, with a possible D match to TRBD1 (6 bases). The V gene lost 3 bases and the J gene lost 3 bases, with 19 bases spanning the gap. CDR3 length equals 16 residues. Germline V CDR1 and CDR2: SGHTS, YDEGEE. Looking up the rest from reference TRBV5-8 and TRBJ2-7 gives the full variable domain: EAGVTQSPTHLIKTRGQQATLRCSPISGHTSVYWYQQALGLGLQFLLWYDEGEERNRGNFPPRFSGRQFPNYSSELNVNALELEDSALYLCASSSSTGYRDYEQYFGPGTRLTVT.

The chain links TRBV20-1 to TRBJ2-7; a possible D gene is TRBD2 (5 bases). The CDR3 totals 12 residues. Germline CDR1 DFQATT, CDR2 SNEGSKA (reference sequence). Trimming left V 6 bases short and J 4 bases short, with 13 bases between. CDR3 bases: TGCAGTGCCTCCGTTAGCGCTTACGAGCAGTACTTC. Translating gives CSASVSAYEQYF.

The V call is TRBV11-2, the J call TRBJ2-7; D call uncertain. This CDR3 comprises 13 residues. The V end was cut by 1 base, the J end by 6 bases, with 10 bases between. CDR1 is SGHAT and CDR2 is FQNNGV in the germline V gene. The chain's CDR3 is CASSLVRPGEQYF. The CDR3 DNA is TGTGCCAGCAGCTTAGTACGGCCTGGCGAGCAGTACTTC.

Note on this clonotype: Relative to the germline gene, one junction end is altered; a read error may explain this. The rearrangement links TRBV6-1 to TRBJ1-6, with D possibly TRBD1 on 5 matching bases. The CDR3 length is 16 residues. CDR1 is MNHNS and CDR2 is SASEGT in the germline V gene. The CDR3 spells CASSEELWQGNPPLHF. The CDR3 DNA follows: TGTGCCAGCAGTGAAGAGCTTTGGCAGGGTAATCCACCCCTCCACTTT.

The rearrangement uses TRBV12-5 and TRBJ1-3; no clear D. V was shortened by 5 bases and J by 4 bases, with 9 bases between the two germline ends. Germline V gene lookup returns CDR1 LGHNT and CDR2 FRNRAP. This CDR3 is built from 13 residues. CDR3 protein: CASGLRIGNTIYF. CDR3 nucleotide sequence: TGTGCTAGTGGTCTCCGGATAGGAAACACCATATATTTT.

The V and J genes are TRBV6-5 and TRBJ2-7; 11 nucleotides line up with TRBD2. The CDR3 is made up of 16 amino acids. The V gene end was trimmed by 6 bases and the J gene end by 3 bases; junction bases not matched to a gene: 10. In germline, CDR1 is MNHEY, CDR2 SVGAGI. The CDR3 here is CASRSPGTSGNYEQYF. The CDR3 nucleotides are TGTGCCAGCAGGTCACCTGGGACTAGCGGAAACTACGAGCAGTACTTC.

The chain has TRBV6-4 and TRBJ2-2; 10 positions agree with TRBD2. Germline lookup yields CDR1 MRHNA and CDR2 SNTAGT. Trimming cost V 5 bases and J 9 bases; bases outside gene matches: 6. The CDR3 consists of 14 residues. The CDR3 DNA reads TGTGCCAGCAGTCTAGCGGGAGATCGGAGGGAGCTGTTTTTT. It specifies CASSLAGDRRELFF.

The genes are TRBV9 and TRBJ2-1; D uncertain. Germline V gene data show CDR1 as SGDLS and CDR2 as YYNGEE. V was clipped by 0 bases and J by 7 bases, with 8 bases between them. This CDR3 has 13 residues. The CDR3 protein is CASSVDGYNEQFF. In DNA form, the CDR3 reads TGTGCCAGCAGCGTAGATGGTTATAATGAGCAGTTCTTC. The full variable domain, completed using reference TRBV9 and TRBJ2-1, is DSGVTQTPKHLITATGQRVTLRCSPRSGDLSVYWYQQSLDQGLQFLIQYYNGEERAKGNILERFSAQQFPDLHSELNLSSLELGDSALYFCASSVDGYNEQFFGPGTRLTVL.

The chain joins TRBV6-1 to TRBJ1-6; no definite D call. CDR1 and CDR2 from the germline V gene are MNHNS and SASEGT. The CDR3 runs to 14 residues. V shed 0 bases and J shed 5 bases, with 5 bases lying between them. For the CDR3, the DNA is TGTGCCAGCAGTGAAGCAAACCATAATTCACCCCTCCACTTT. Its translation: CASSEANHNSPLHF.